The clone carrying this TCR beta chain came up many times. Its target is not known. Reasons for excluding patients were uncontrolled infection, other autoimmune disease, pregnancy or lactation. Fresh peripheral blood, roughly 9.8 ml of it, supplied the PBMCs. The data derive from a study of T cells in Graves' hyperthyroidism and ophthalmopathy. Study outcomes and limitations: Ophthalmopathy, as predicted by the model, came a median around 7 months after the prediction.

The investigators amplified TCR beta CDR3 regions from RNA transcripts. The HTBI primer set served for first-round RT-PCR of the TCR CDR3. One entry per CDR3 protein results from TCRdb running MiXCR on the multiplex PCR reads. The profile shows hundreds of thousands of distinct CDR3 sequences, approximately 40% of them singletons. The source of this sequence is a woman between 40 and 50 years old with Graves' hyperthyroidism. Sample: blood.

The CDR3 loop is CASSEYPGQGPPNYGYTF. CDR3 coding DNA: TGTGCCAGCAGTGAATATCCGGGACAGGGTCCTCCTAACTATGGCTACACCTTC. V usage is TRBV25-1 and J usage is TRBJ1-2; 9 bases agree with TRBD1. V trimming: 0 bases; J trimming: 0 bases; junction bases outside the gene matches: 8. The germline CDR1 and CDR2 sequences are MGHDK and SYGVNS. This CDR3 has 18 residues.